This entry lists 9 T cell receptor beta chains sequenced from one sample in a study of blood T cell repertoires in COVID-19. The repertoire was sequenced with immunoSEQ multiplex PCR; TCRdb's copy has only in-frame clones and lacks some. The table has about 290,000 clones, approximately 89% seen once. The specimen sequenced was peripheral blood. These receptors all come from a woman in her 30s with COVID-19, enrolled during active disease.

The chain has TRBV4-1 and TRBJ1-2; D is undetermined. Trimming took 0 bases from V and 8 from J, leaving 16 bases between them. CDR1 is MGHRA, CDR2 YSYEKL, per germline. CDR3 length: 15 residues. CDR3 nucleotides: TGCGCCAGCAGCCAAGATCCCTCCCGGGGAAGAGGCTACACCTTC. Encoded protein: CASSQDPSRGRGYTF.

The chain recombines TRBV19 with TRBJ1-2, with TRBD1 identical over 7 bases. Looked up from germline, CDR1 is LNHDA and CDR2 is SQIVND (reference sequence). V gave up 6 bases and J gave up 1 base; unmatched junction bases: 8. The CDR3 is 15 amino acids. DNA for the CDR3: TGTGCCAGTAGCCCTAGGGGGCAGATTAACTATGGCTACACCTTC. This sequence encodes CASSPRGQINYGYTF. The whole variable domain, filled in from reference TRBV19 and TRBJ1-2, reads DGGITQSPKYLFRKEGQNVTLSCEQNLNHDAMYWYRQDPGQGLRLIYYSQIVNDFQKGDIAEGYSVSREKKESFPLTVTSAQKNPTAFYLCASSPRGQINYGYTFGSGTRLTVV.

To note about this clone: Other DNA sequences in the sample encode the same CDR3. The J gene is TRBJ2-1, the V gene TRBV6-2 or TRBV6-3, with TRBD2 matching 14 bases. CDR1 is MNHEY, CDR2 SVGEGT, per germline. The CDR3 is 15 amino acids. V lost 5 bases to trimming and J lost 8 bases; unmatched junction nucleotides: 5. The CDR3 protein is CASSRTSGGIDEQFF. In DNA form, the CDR3 reads TGTGCCAGCAGTCGGACTAGCGGGGGGATCGATGAGCAGTTCTTC.

The table lists this clone with a few counts. V gene TRBV7-9 combines with J gene TRBJ1-1; possibly TRBD1 for D (6 bases). Trimming stripped 0 bases from V and 3 bases from J, with 11 bases between. CDR3 size: 15 residues. CDR1 and CDR2 from the germline V gene are SEHNR and FQNEAQ (reference sequence). CDR3 sequence (DNA): TGTGCCAGCAGCTTAGCGGGAGGGGGATACACTGAAGCTTTCTTT. Protein product: CASSLAGGGYTEAFF.

This rearrangement joins TRBV19 to TRBJ1-2; D is undetermined. Trimming pared 7 bases from V and 7 bases from J, leaving 22 bases between. CDR3 length equals 15 residues. Germline V CDR1 and CDR2: LNHDA, SQIVND (reference sequence). The CDR3 spells CASTISGGVRVGYTF. The CDR3 coding sequence is TGTGCCAGTACCATATCAGGCGGGGTTAGGGTTGGCTACACCTTC.

V and J are TRBV6-1 and TRBJ1-2; unclear D gene. Trimming removed 1 base from V and 8 bases from J, with 11 bases in between. CDR1 and CDR2 (germline): MNHNS, SASEGT. This CDR3 is built from 13 residues. The CDR3 protein is CASSEGRSSGYTF. The DNA for the CDR3 is TGTGCCAGCAGTGAAGGGAGAAGCTCAGGCTACACCTTC.

The CDR3 DNA sequence: TGCGCCAGCAGCCAATCACAGGAAGCTTTCTTT. Its translation: CASSQSQEAFF. The chain employs TRBV4-1 and TRBJ1-1; the D is unclear. Trimming took off 2 bases at V and 8 bases at J, with 6 bases between the two ends. Germline V gene data show CDR1 as MGHRA and CDR2 as YSYEKL. CDR3 length: 11 residues.

The chain employs TRBV7-6 and TRBJ2-1; no reliable D call. The germline gives CDR1 SGHVS, CDR2 FNYEAQ. The CDR3 is made up of 13 amino acids. The germline V and J ends were trimmed by 4 bases and 2 bases, with 6 bases remaining between them. The CDR3 sequence is CASSSLTYNEQFF. The DNA for the CDR3 is TGTGCCAGCAGCTCCCTAACCTACAATGAGCAGTTCTTC.

Only one count was recorded for this clone. The V call is TRBV19, the J call TRBJ1-3; TRBD1 is a possible D gene (6 bases). Per the germline V gene, CDR1 is LNHDA and CDR2 is SQIVND (reference sequence). Trimming left V 1 base short and J 3 bases short, with 13 bases between. The CDR3 is made up of 16 amino acids. CDR3 nucleotides: TGTGCCAGTAGTATAGGAGCAGGGGTGCTTGGAAACACCATATATTTT. Translation gives CASSIGAGVLGNTIYF. The full variable domain, its missing parts supplied by reference TRBV19 and TRBJ1-3, is DGGITQSPKYLFRKEGQNVTLSCEQNLNHDAMYWYRQDPGQGLRLIYYSQIVNDFQKGDIAEGYSVSREKKESFPLTVTSAQKNPTAFYLCASSIGAGVLGNTIYFGEGSWLTVV.